A selection of T cell receptor beta chains follows, all from one sample in a study of shared clonotypes between healthy human individuals. Repertoires were generated with immunoSEQ multiplex PCR, while TCRdb's copy carries only in-frame clones and drops some. The sample lists about 1 million clones, approximately 76% occurring once. The specimen was memory CD4+ T cells sorted from blood. All receptors come from a man aged 18 to 29 in good health. Each CDR3 is given with its conserved first and last residue. The D gene is left open where the match is weak. Clone size appears in some rows only: once, few, many, or a class for an expanded clone.

J gene: TRBJ1-5
V gene: TRBV6-1
clone size: -
D gene: TRBD1
CDR3 DNA: TGTGCCAGCTGTGCGGGACAGGGGGCCTTAAGAAATCAGCCCCAGCATTTT
CDR3 protein: CASCAGQGALRNQPQHF

J gene: TRBJ1-2
V gene: TRBV2
clone size: many
D gene: -
CDR3 DNA: TGTGCCAGCAGTGAGATACAGGGTGTCTATGGCTACACCTTC
CDR3 protein: CASSEIQGVYGYTF

J gene: TRBJ2-3
V gene: TRBV9
clone size: few
D gene: TRBD1
CDR3 DNA: TGTGCCAGCAGCGTAGCGGGACAGGGGATTGGAGATACGCAGTATTTT
CDR3 protein: CASSVAGQGIGDTQYF

J gene: TRBJ2-4
V gene: TRBV27
clone size: once
D gene: -
CDR3 DNA: TGTGCCAGCAGCCCTCAAAATCAAAACATTCAGTACTTC
CDR3 protein: CASSPQNQNIQYF

J gene: TRBJ2-5
V gene: TRBV6-1
clone size: -
D gene: TRBD1
CDR3 DNA: TGTGCCAGCAGTGAAGGACAGGGTAGAGGCGAGACCCAGTACTTC
CDR3 protein: CASSEGQGRGETQYF

J gene: TRBJ2-7
V gene: TRBV4-1
clone size: -
D gene: -
CDR3 DNA: TGCGCCAGCAGCCAAACCGGAGCAGGGGGGGTTGAGCAGTACTTC
CDR3 protein: CASSQTGAGGVEQYF

J gene: TRBJ1-2
V gene: TRBV10-3
clone size: -
D gene: -
CDR3 DNA: TGTGCCATCAGTGGAACGACACCTAACTATGGCTACACCTTC
CDR3 protein: CAISGTTPNYGYTF

J gene: TRBJ1-4
V gene: TRBV7-9
clone size: -
D gene: TRBD1
CDR3 DNA: TGTGCCAGGGGACAGGCGACGAATTCTAATGAAAAACTGTTTTTT
CDR3 protein: CARGQATNSNEKLFF

J gene: TRBJ2-7
V gene: TRBV5-4
clone size: -
D gene: TRBD1
CDR3 DNA: TGTGCCAGCAGCGTAACAGGGGGCGCATCCTACGAGCAGTACTTC
CDR3 protein: CASSVTGGASYEQYF

J gene: TRBJ1-5
V gene: TRBV6-6
clone size: -
D gene: -
CDR3 DNA: TGTGCCAGCAGTTTGACAGGACTCAATCAGCCCCAGCATTTT
CDR3 protein: CASSLTGLNQPQHF

J gene: TRBJ2-6
V gene: TRBV4-1
clone size: -
D gene: -
CDR3 DNA: TGCGCCAGCAGCCAGGTCATACAGGGAGCCGGGGCCAACGTCCTGACTTTC
CDR3 protein: CASSQVIQGAGANVLTF

J gene: TRBJ2-7
V gene: TRBV10-3
clone size: -
D gene: TRBD2
CDR3 DNA: TGTGCCATCAGTGCGGATATCGGTAGCGGGGGGTCGTACGAGCAGTACTTC
CDR3 protein: CAISADIGSGGSYEQYF

J gene: TRBJ1-4
V gene: TRBV5-1
clone size: -
D gene: -
CDR3 DNA: TGCGCCAGCAGCTCCTCCCGGGACGGGGAAAAACTGTTTTTT
CDR3 protein: CASSSSRDGEKLFF

J gene: TRBJ1-2
V gene: TRBV25-1
clone size: -
D gene: TRBD1
CDR3 DNA: TGTGCCAGCAGCGATACGTTACATCAGGGGGTGGGCGGCTACACCTTC
CDR3 protein: CASSDTLHQGVGGYTF

J gene: TRBJ1-5
V gene: TRBV7-2
clone size: -
D gene: -
CDR3 DNA: TGTGCCAGCAGCTTCGGGGTCTTACAGCCCCAGCATTTT
CDR3 protein: CASSFGVLQPQHF

J gene: TRBJ2-2
V gene: TRBV10-3
clone size: -
D gene: -
CDR3 DNA: TGTGCCATCAGTCCCGGCGGGGAGCTGTTTTTT
CDR3 protein: CAISPGGELFF

J gene: TRBJ2-1
V gene: TRBV28
clone size: -
D gene: TRBD1
CDR3 DNA: TGTGCCAGCAGTTCCGCCGGGACAGGGAACAATGAGCAGTTCTTC
CDR3 protein: CASSSAGTGNNEQFF

J gene: TRBJ1-1
V gene: TRBV28
clone size: -
D gene: -
CDR3 DNA: TGTGCCAGCAGGCCTCGGAAACAGGGATCTGCACAGAACACTGAAGCTTTCTTT
CDR3 protein: CASRPRKQGSAQNTEAFF

J gene: TRBJ1-5
V gene: TRBV28
clone size: -
D gene: -
CDR3 DNA: TGTGCCAGCATTACGGGCGACCCTAATCAGCCCCAGCATTTT
CDR3 protein: CASITGDPNQPQHF

J gene: TRBJ2-5
V gene: TRBV19
clone size: -
D gene: TRBD1
CDR3 DNA: TGTGCCAGCTCGGGACAGGTCCAAGAGACCCAGTACTTC
CDR3 protein: CASSGQVQETQYF

J gene: TRBJ1-6
V gene: TRBV7-2
clone size: -
D gene: -
CDR3 DNA: TGTGCCAGCACGAGAGTACCTAATTCACCCCTCCACTTT
CDR3 protein: CASTRVPNSPLHF

J gene: TRBJ2-5
V gene: TRBV6-1
clone size: -
D gene: -
CDR3 DNA: TGTGCCAGCAGTGAACAGGACGCGAACCGTGAGACCCAGTACTTC
CDR3 protein: CASSEQDANRETQYF

J gene: TRBJ2-7
V gene: TRBV10-2
clone size: once
D gene: -
CDR3 DNA: TGCGCCAGCTCCCGACTGGGAAGCTCCTACGAGCAGTACTTC
CDR3 protein: CASSRLGSSYEQYF

J gene: TRBJ2-5
V gene: TRBV29-1
clone size: -
D gene: TRBD1
CDR3 DNA: TGCAGCGTAGGTGGGGGACAGGGGCCAGAAGAGACCCAGTACTTC
CDR3 protein: CSVGGGQGPEETQYF

J gene: TRBJ2-5
V gene: TRBV13
clone size: few
D gene: TRBD2
CDR3 DNA: TGTGCCAGCAGCCGAGAGGGACTAATTGAGACCCAGTACTTC
CDR3 protein: CASSREGLIETQYF

J gene: TRBJ2-1
V gene: TRBV19
clone size: once
D gene: TRBD2
CDR3 DNA: TGTGCCAGTAGTGCCATAAGCGGGGCTGACTACAATGAGCAGTTCTTC
CDR3 protein: CASSAISGADYNEQFF

J gene: TRBJ2-4
V gene: TRBV28
clone size: -
D gene: -
CDR3 DNA: TGTGCCAGCAGAACAACAGGGGGGGGAATCAAAAACATTCAGTACTTC
CDR3 protein: CASRTTGGGIKNIQYF